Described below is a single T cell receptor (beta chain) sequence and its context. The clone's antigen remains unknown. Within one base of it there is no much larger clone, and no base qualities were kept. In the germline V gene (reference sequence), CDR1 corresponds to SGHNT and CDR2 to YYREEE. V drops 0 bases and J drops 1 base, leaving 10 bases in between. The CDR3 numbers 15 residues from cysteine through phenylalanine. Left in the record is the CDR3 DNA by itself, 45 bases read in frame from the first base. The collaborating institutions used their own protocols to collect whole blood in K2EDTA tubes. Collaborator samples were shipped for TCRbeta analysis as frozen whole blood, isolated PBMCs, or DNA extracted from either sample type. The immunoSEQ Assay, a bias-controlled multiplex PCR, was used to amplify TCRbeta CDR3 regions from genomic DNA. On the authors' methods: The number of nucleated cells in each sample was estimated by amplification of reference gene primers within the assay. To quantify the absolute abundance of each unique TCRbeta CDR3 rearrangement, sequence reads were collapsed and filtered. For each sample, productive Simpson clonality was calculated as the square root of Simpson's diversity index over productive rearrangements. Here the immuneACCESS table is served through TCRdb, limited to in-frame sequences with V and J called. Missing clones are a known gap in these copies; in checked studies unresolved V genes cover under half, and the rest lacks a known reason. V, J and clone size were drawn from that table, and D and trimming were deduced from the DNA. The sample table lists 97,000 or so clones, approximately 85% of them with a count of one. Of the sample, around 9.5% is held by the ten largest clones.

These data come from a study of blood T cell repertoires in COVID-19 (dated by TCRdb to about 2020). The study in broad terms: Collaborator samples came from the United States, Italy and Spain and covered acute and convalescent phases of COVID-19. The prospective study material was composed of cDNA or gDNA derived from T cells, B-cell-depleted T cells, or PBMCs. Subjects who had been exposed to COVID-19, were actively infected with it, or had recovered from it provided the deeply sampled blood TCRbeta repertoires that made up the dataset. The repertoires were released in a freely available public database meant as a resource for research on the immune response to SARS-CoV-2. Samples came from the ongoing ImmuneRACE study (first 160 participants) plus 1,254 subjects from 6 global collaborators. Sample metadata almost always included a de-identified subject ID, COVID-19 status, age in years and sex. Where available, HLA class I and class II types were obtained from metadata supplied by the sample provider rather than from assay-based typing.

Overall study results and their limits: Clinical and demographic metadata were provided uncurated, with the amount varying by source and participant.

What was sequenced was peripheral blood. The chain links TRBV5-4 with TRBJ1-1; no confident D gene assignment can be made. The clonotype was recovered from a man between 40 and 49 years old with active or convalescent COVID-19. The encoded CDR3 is CASSLVRRENTEAFF. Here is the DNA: TGTGCCAGCAGCTTGGTCCGGCGGGAGAACACTGAAGCTTTCTTT.